A selection of T cell receptor beta chains follows, all from one sample in a study of identical twins. TCRdb fed the 5' RACE reads into MiXCR, producing one record per CDR3 protein. Found here are 650,000 to 800,000 distinct CDR3 sequences, around 8.3% of them singletons; the top ten hold 0.98%. The sample was also linked to a second study, of yellow fever vaccine responses in identical twins.

The sequenced material came from PBMCs. These TCRs come from a young woman in good health. Both conserved end residues are part of each CDR3. D genes are given only for firm matches. The listing skips clone size in some rows; elsewhere it reads once, few, many or a size class.

D gene: TRBD2; V gene: TRBV27; J gene: TRBJ2-1; clone size: NA; CDR3 length: 20; CDR3 DNA: TGTGCCAGCAGCCTACTCAAGACCGGGACTAGCGGGAGTGGCTACAATGAGCAGTTCTTC; CDR3 protein: CASSLLKTGTSGSGYNEQFF
D gene: TRBD1; V gene: TRBV20-1; J gene: TRBJ2-1; clone size: few; CDR3 length: 16; CDR3 DNA: TGCAGTGCCCTACAGGGGGCAAAGGGGGGGTACAATGAGCAGTTCTTC; CDR3 protein: CSALQGAKGGYNEQFF
D gene: TRBD2; V gene: TRBV4-2; J gene: TRBJ2-1; clone size: NA; CDR3 length: 15; CDR3 DNA: TGTGCCAGCAGCCCTGCTAGCGGGGGGGACAATGAGCAGTTCTTC; CDR3 protein: CASSPASGGDNEQFF
D gene: TRBD1; V gene: TRBV7-8; J gene: TRBJ2-7; clone size: many; CDR3 length: 14; CDR3 DNA: TGTGCCAGCAGCGTAGGGACAGCTAGCTACGAGCAGTACTTC; CDR3 protein: CASSVGTASYEQYF
D gene: NA; V gene: TRBV3-1; J gene: TRBJ2-1; clone size: few; CDR3 length: 18; CDR3 DNA: TGTGCCAGCAGCCAATGGACAGGGACTAGTTTAGCCTACAATGAGCAGTTCTTC; CDR3 protein: CASSQWTGTSLAYNEQFF
D gene: NA; V gene: TRBV7-9; J gene: TRBJ1-1; clone size: NA; CDR3 length: 12; CDR3 DNA: TGTGCCAGCCGGCAGGGTGTCACTGAAGCTTTCTTT; CDR3 protein: CASRQGVTEAFF
D gene: NA; V gene: TRBV4-3; J gene: TRBJ2-5; clone size: many; CDR3 length: 14; CDR3 DNA: TGCGCCAGCAGCCAAGATTGGGGAGAAGAGACCCAGTACTTC; CDR3 protein: CASSQDWGEETQYF
D gene: NA; V gene: TRBV7-2; J gene: TRBJ2-7; clone size: few; CDR3 length: 15; CDR3 DNA: TGTGCCAGCAGACCGAGGGGAGCTGGGGCCTACGAGCAGTACTTC; CDR3 protein: CASRPRGAGAYEQYF
D gene: NA; V gene: TRBV7-2; J gene: TRBJ2-5; clone size: few; CDR3 length: 17; CDR3 DNA: TGTGCCAGCAGCTTGCTAGGGGCCGCTAGTGAATGGGAGACCCAGTACTTC; CDR3 protein: CASSLLGAASEWETQYF
D gene: TRBD1; V gene: TRBV10-1; J gene: TRBJ2-7; clone size: few; CDR3 length: 19; CDR3 DNA: TGCGCCAGCAGTGAGTCATCAGGGTTTTTGGGACAGGGAGCCTACGAGCAGTACTTC; CDR3 protein: CASSESSGFLGQGAYEQYF
D gene: NA; V gene: TRBV2; J gene: TRBJ1-5; clone size: NA; CDR3 length: 14; CDR3 DNA: TGTGCCAGCAGGGGCGGGGGCTTCAATCAGCCCCAGCATTTT; CDR3 protein: CASRGGGFNQPQHF
D gene: NA; V gene: TRBV7-3; J gene: TRBJ2-2; clone size: NA; CDR3 length: 13; CDR3 DNA: TGTGCCAGCAGCCCACAGGGAGCCGGGGAGCTGTTTTTT; CDR3 protein: CASSPQGAGELFF
D gene: NA; V gene: TRBV3-1; J gene: TRBJ2-2; clone size: NA; CDR3 length: 15; CDR3 DNA: TGTGCCAGCAGCCGGGGAACAATTAACACCGGGGAGCTGTTTTTT; CDR3 protein: CASSRGTINTGELFF
D gene: TRBD2; V gene: TRBV11-2; J gene: TRBJ2-2; clone size: few; CDR3 length: 19; CDR3 DNA: TGTGCCAGCAGCTCCCGCGCGGGACTAGCGGATAAGAACACCGGGGAGCTGTTTTTT; CDR3 protein: CASSSRAGLADKNTGELFF
D gene: TRBD2; V gene: TRBV7-2; J gene: TRBJ2-1; clone size: NA; CDR3 length: 13; CDR3 DNA: TGTACCAGCAGCAGGGGACTAGCGTACCAGCAGTTCTTC; CDR3 protein: CTSSRGLAYQQFF
D gene: NA; V gene: TRBV28; J gene: TRBJ2-1; clone size: few; CDR3 length: 16; CDR3 DNA: TGTGCCAGCAGCCCACCGGGTACCCTGACCTACAATGAGCAGTTCTTC; CDR3 protein: CASSPPGTLTYNEQFF
D gene: NA; V gene: TRBV6-1; J gene: TRBJ2-1; clone size: NA; CDR3 length: 18; CDR3 DNA: TGTGCCAGCAGTGATAGGTTCAGGGCCCAAGGGTTCTACAATGAGCAGTTCTTC; CDR3 protein: CASSDRFRAQGFYNEQFF
D gene: NA; V gene: TRBV6-2/TRBV6-3; J gene: TRBJ2-7; clone size: NA; CDR3 length: 15; CDR3 DNA: TGTGCCAGCAGCATGTTTGGGGGTTTGGCCTACGAGCAGTACTTC; CDR3 protein: CASSMFGGLAYEQYF
D gene: TRBD1; V gene: TRBV7-2; J gene: TRBJ2-3; clone size: NA; CDR3 length: 17; CDR3 DNA: TGTGCCAGCAGCTTGGGGACAGGGGGCGGGAGCACAGATACGCAGTATTTT; CDR3 protein: CASSLGTGGGSTDTQYF
D gene: TRBD2; V gene: TRBV5-4; J gene: TRBJ2-7; clone size: NA; CDR3 length: 13; CDR3 DNA: TGTGCCAGCAGAGTGCGGGGGGGCTACGAGCAGTACTTC; CDR3 protein: CASRVRGGYEQYF
D gene: NA; V gene: TRBV7-9; J gene: TRBJ2-3; clone size: few; CDR3 length: 13; CDR3 DNA: TGTGCCAGCAGCTTAGCTTGGAGAGATACGCAGTATTTT; CDR3 protein: CASSLAWRDTQYF
D gene: TRBD2; V gene: TRBV20-1; J gene: TRBJ2-1; clone size: NA; CDR3 length: 15; CDR3 DNA: TGCAGTGCTAGATCTCCTAGCGGGAGTATCGATGAGCAGTTCTTC; CDR3 protein: CSARSPSGSIDEQFF
D gene: TRBD1; V gene: TRBV6-1; J gene: TRBJ2-1; clone size: few; CDR3 length: 16; CDR3 DNA: TGTGCCAGCAGAGCCCAATCCGGGACAGGGAAGAATGAGCAGTTCTTC; CDR3 protein: CASRAQSGTGKNEQFF
D gene: TRBD2; V gene: TRBV11-1; J gene: TRBJ2-1; clone size: few; CDR3 length: 18; CDR3 DNA: TGTGCCAGCAGCCCCCCACCGGGGACTAGCGGGCCCGGCAATGAGCAGTTCTTC; CDR3 protein: CASSPPPGTSGPGNEQFF
D gene: TRBD2; V gene: TRBV7-9; J gene: TRBJ2-7; clone size: NA; CDR3 length: 16; CDR3 DNA: TGTGCCAGCAGCCTTCTTACTAGCGGGGGGTCCTACGAGCAGTACTTC; CDR3 protein: CASSLLTSGGSYEQYF
D gene: NA; V gene: TRBV4-2; J gene: TRBJ2-1; clone size: few; CDR3 length: 15; CDR3 DNA: TGTGCCAGCAGCCAAGATTGGCGGCCTAGCGATGAGCAGTTCTTC; CDR3 protein: CASSQDWRPSDEQFF
D gene: TRBD1; V gene: TRBV6-5; J gene: TRBJ1-1; clone size: NA; CDR3 length: 15; CDR3 DNA: TGTGCCAGCAGCTATTTGGGACAGGGACAGACTGAAGCTTTCTTT; CDR3 protein: CASSYLGQGQTEAFF
D gene: NA; V gene: TRBV27; J gene: TRBJ2-3; clone size: many; CDR3 length: 15; CDR3 DNA: TGTGCCAGCTCCCTCAACCCAGGGGAACAATATACGCAGTATTTT; CDR3 protein: CASSLNPGEQYTQYF
D gene: NA; V gene: TRBV7-9; J gene: TRBJ1-1; clone size: many; CDR3 length: 14; CDR3 DNA: TGTGCCAGCAGCTTAGGCGGCCAAAGGACTGAAGCTTTCTTT; CDR3 protein: CASSLGGQRTEAFF
D gene: NA; V gene: TRBV28; J gene: TRBJ2-4; clone size: many; CDR3 length: 15; CDR3 DNA: TGTGCCAGCAGTTCTCCCTCCATAGCCAAAAACATTCAGTACTTC; CDR3 protein: CASSSPSIAKNIQYF
D gene: TRBD1; V gene: TRBV15; J gene: TRBJ1-2; clone size: many; CDR3 length: 14; CDR3 DNA: TGTGCCACCAGCAGAGACAGGGGGAACTATGGCTACACCTTC; CDR3 protein: CATSRDRGNYGYTF
D gene: TRBD2; V gene: TRBV20-1; J gene: TRBJ2-3; clone size: many; CDR3 length: 16; CDR3 DNA: TGCAGTGCTAGAGATCCGGCTAGCGGAATGGGTGATACGCAGTATTTT; CDR3 protein: CSARDPASGMGDTQYF
D gene: NA; V gene: TRBV5-1; J gene: TRBJ1-4; clone size: many; CDR3 length: 15; CDR3 DNA: TGCGCCAGCAGCCTCTGGGGGCAGGAGAATGAAAAACTGTTTTTT; CDR3 protein: CASSLWGQENEKLFF
D gene: TRBD1; V gene: TRBV7-6; J gene: TRBJ1-6; clone size: NA; CDR3 length: 20; CDR3 DNA: TGTGCCAGCAGCCAATCTCAGGGGGGAGTCTCCAGCTCCTATAATTCACCCCTCCACTTT; CDR3 protein: CASSQSQGGVSSSYNSPLHF
D gene: NA; V gene: TRBV28; J gene: TRBJ1-6; clone size: NA; CDR3 length: 18; CDR3 DNA: TGTGCCAGCAGCCCGACAGGAGGAACGAGCTCCTATAATTCACCCCTCCACTTT; CDR3 protein: CASSPTGGTSSYNSPLHF
D gene: NA; V gene: TRBV7-9; J gene: TRBJ2-2; clone size: many; CDR3 length: 15; CDR3 DNA: TGTGCCGGATCCTCAGGGTACCAGCCCACCGGGGAGCTGTTTTTT; CDR3 protein: CAGSSGYQPTGELFF